This is a list of T cell receptor beta chains from one sample in a study of monozygotic twins with inflammatory bowel disease. TCRdb re-called the 5' RACE reads; every CDR3 protein appears as one record, without DNA. The sample table includes a few hundred thousand distinct CDR3 sequences. The sequencing input was blood. These TCRs come from a human donor with ulcerative colitis or Crohn's disease, or a healthy co-twin of an affected twin (not recorded which). CDR3s include the opening cysteine and the closing phenylalanine or tryptophan.

J: TRBJ2-3
V: TRBV9
CDR3: CASSARLGEEQYF

J: TRBJ2-7
V: TRBV12-3/TRBV12-4
CDR3: CASSRPGQGARGQYF

J: TRBJ2-1
V: TRBV6-1
CDR3: CASSPPRDRGGNEQFF

J: TRBJ1-1
V: TRBV5-1
CDR3: CASSWGGQNTEAFF

J: TRBJ2-6
V: TRBV25-1
CDR3: CASSEIKQAGANVLTF

J: TRBJ2-1
V: TRBV5-4
CDR3: CAAGTSDYNEQFF

J: TRBJ2-3
V: TRBV24-1
CDR3: CATKEAGTDTQYF

J: TRBJ1-4
V: TRBV12-3/TRBV12-4
CDR3: CASSLAQGATNEKLFF

J: TRBJ1-2
V: TRBV19
CDR3: CASNLTPGTGYGYTF

J: TRBJ2-5
V: TRBV18
CDR3: CASSPASIQETQYF

J: TRBJ2-2
V: TRBV13
CDR3: CASSLSLGYTGELFF

J: TRBJ2-5
V: TRBV3-1
CDR3: CASSLLLAGEETQYF

J: TRBJ2-7
V: TRBV6-5
CDR3: CASAARTDYEQYF

J: TRBJ2-1
V: TRBV5-6
CDR3: CASSLAGLVDEQFF

J: TRBJ1-1
V: TRBV9
CDR3: CASSDYTSGTGGRNTEAFF

J: TRBJ1-3
V: TRBV27
CDR3: CASSPSWGNTIYF

J: TRBJ2-2
V: TRBV5-6
CDR3: CASSAGTGYSGELFF

J: TRBJ2-3
V: TRBV20-1
CDR3: CSAELTSNAQYF

J: TRBJ2-1
V: TRBV24-1
CDR3: CATSDPGQGANEQFF

J: TRBJ1-5
V: TRBV18
CDR3: CASSGTGSQPQHF

J: TRBJ2-2
V: TRBV5-1
CDR3: CASSLVRDGLSPGELFF

J: TRBJ2-5
V: TRBV29-1
CDR3: CSVWTGAVLETQYF

J: TRBJ2-3
V: TRBV7-2
CDR3: CASSNNLPDTQYF

J: TRBJ1-4
V: TRBV9
CDR3: CASSVSRDRSSEKLFF

J: TRBJ1-1
V: TRBV5-1
CDR3: CASKQGALTEAFF

J: TRBJ1-6
V: TRBV12-3/TRBV12-4
CDR3: CASSLLPDGSPLHF

J: TRBJ2-7
V: TRBV20-1
CDR3: CSARDPWGHHYEQYF

J: TRBJ2-7
V: TRBV24-1
CDR3: CATSDSNGYEQYF

J: TRBJ1-4
V: TRBV7-9
CDR3: CASSLAGTGNEKLFF

J: TRBJ2-2
V: TRBV11-3
CDR3: CASSPSSDRGHTGELFF

J: TRBJ2-3
V: TRBV7-2
CDR3: CASSLGSGVPDTQYF

J: TRBJ2-2
V: TRBV7-3
CDR3: CASSTLGRAGTGELFF

J: TRBJ1-1
V: TRBV7-9
CDR3: CASSLPGTPEAFF

J: TRBJ2-7
V: TRBV4-1
CDR3: CASSQGPSPGGNSYEQYF

J: TRBJ2-7
V: TRBV9
CDR3: CASSVNSPGNEQYF

J: TRBJ2-7
V: TRBV20-1
CDR3: CSVILAGGQHSYEQYF

J: TRBJ2-5
V: TRBV4-3
CDR3: CASSQGWGGQETQYF

J: TRBJ1-4
V: TRBV9
CDR3: CASSVRGGNVKLFF

J: TRBJ2-3
V: TRBV27
CDR3: CASSFYLAGADTQYF

J: TRBJ2-4
V: TRBV6-1
CDR3: CASSRDRDAKNIQYF

J: TRBJ1-1
V: TRBV12-5
CDR3: CASAALDSTEAFF

J: TRBJ2-7
V: TRBV4-1
CDR3: CASSQGAQVLSYEQYF

J: TRBJ1-2
V: TRBV5-1
CDR3: CASSLRERNYGYTF

J: TRBJ2-7
V: TRBV7-2
CDR3: CASSLGGDREYF

J: TRBJ1-3
V: TRBV9
CDR3: CASTGGAGNTIYF

J: TRBJ2-1
V: TRBV6-1
CDR3: CASSISVTTNNEQFF

J: TRBJ1-5
V: TRBV20-1
CDR3: CSALQGPYNQPQHF

J: TRBJ2-4
V: TRBV4-2
CDR3: CASSQVATSGGREAKNMQYF

J: TRBJ2-1
V: TRBV24-1
CDR3: CATSDGGSGVFTEQFF

J: TRBJ2-5
V: TRBV7-2
CDR3: CASSSGGARETQYF

J: TRBJ1-5
V: TRBV5-1
CDR3: CASSLTGIYGNQPQHF

J: TRBJ1-1
V: TRBV12-3/TRBV12-4
CDR3: CASSFEGNTEAFF

J: TRBJ2-1
V: TRBV7-8
CDR3: CASSLASRLYNEQFF

J: TRBJ2-5
V: TRBV4-3
CDR3: CASSLNRGGETQYF

J: TRBJ2-3
V: TRBV6-2/TRBV6-3
CDR3: CASSYNGARGTQYF

J: TRBJ1-1
V: TRBV5-1
CDR3: CASSLVGERGNTEAFF

J: TRBJ2-3
V: TRBV7-2
CDR3: CASSLKDSVFTDTQYF

J: TRBJ1-5
V: TRBV5-6
CDR3: CASSLWGTFQPQHF

J: TRBJ1-5
V: TRBV7-9
CDR3: CASSLGTAKPQHF

J: TRBJ1-1
V: TRBV5-6
CDR3: CASSLARGQRVVNTEAFF